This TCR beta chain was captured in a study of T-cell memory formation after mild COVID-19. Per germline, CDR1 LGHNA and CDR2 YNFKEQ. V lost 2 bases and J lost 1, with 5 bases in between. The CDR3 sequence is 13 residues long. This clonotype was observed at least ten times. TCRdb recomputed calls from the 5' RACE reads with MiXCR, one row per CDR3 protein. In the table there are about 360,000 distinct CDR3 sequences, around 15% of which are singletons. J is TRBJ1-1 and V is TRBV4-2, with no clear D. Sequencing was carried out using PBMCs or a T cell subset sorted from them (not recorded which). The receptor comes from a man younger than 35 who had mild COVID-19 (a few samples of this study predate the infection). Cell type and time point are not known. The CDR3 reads CASSQRRNTEAFF. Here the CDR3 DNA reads TGTGCCAGCAGCCAACGCAGGAACACTGAAGCTTTCTTT.